The T cell receptor (beta chain) under discussion was sequenced for a study of shared clonotypes between healthy human individuals. Generated by immunoSEQ multiplex PCR, the TCRdb table keeps only in-frame clones and is missing some. The table lists about 2.4 million clones, more than 80% of them singletons. Losses at the gene ends were 4 bases for V and 2 bases for J; bases not matched to a gene: 5. The CDR3 has 14 amino acids. Germline V gives CDR1 MNHEY, CDR2 SVGAGI. The V gene is TRBV6-5, the J gene TRBJ2-7; 7 bases fit TRBD2. The sample was naive CD4+ T cells sorted from blood. As to subset: CD45RA+ positively selected. The TCR originated in a man younger than 30 in good health. The CDR3 is CASSSISGPYEQYF. DNA of the CDR3: TGTGCCAGCAGTTCGATTAGCGGGCCCTACGAGCAGTACTTC.